This T cell receptor beta chain was retrieved from a study of blood T cell repertoires in COVID-19. As for the study in general: Material from acute and convalescent COVID-19 was sourced from the United States, Italy and Spain. From T cells, B-cell-depleted T cells, or PBMCs came the material, which was cDNA or gDNA.

As handled by the study authors: Cell counts per sample came from amplifying reference gene primers. The assay was immunoSEQ multiplex PCR, and TCRdb's table has in-frame clones only and misses some. Clonal size and the V and J genes are those of that table, whereas D and trimming came from the DNA. The sample has around 130,000 clones, approximately 87% seen once. Trimming pared 0 bases from V and 6 bases from J, leaving 11 bases between. This CDR3 comprises 15 residues. Germline CDR1 reads SGHTA; CDR2 reads FQGNSA. This chain uses TRBV7-2 with TRBJ2-2; D is perhaps TRBD1 (6 bases). This TCR derives from a woman aged 45-59 years with acute or convalescent COVID-19. The sequenced sample consisted of peripheral blood. Here the CDR3 DNA reads TGTGCCAGCAGCTTAGCCACAGGGTTGCCCGGGGAGCTGTTTTTT. It encodes CASSLATGLPGELFF.